The 22 T cell receptor beta chains reported below all come from one sample, sequenced in a study of cytomegalovirus exposure and HLA in healthy donors. PCR involved 60 Vbeta and 13 Jbeta primers. Only in-frame clones appear in the TCRdb table, and some are missing; sequencing was by immunoSEQ multiplex PCR. In the table there are approximately 59,000 clones, 68% of which are singletons. The material sequenced was PBMCs. These receptors all stem from a man aged 35 to 55 in good health and CMV-seropositive.

The chain couples TRBV6-5 to TRBJ2-3; TRBD2 agrees at 8 bases. Germline V gene data show CDR1 as MNHEY and CDR2 as SVGAGI. J lost 6 bases, V lost 2 bases, and 4 bases had no gene match. This CDR3 is built from 14 residues. The CDR3 loop is CASSYTSGGDTQYF. The CDR3 DNA reads TGTGCCAGCAGTTACACTAGCGGAGGGGATACGCAGTATTTT.

This chain joins TRBV2 and TRBJ2-2; 7 nucleotides match TRBD2. CDR3 length: 12 residues. CDR1 is SNHLY, CDR2 FYNNEI, per germline. With V trimmed by 11 bases and J by 8 bases, 8 bases remained unmatched. The CDR3 loop is CASRGVSGELFF. The CDR3 DNA reads TGTGCCTCCCGGGGGGTTTCAGGGGAGCTGTTTTTT.

The V gene is TRBV15, the J gene TRBJ2-7, with 9 bases matching TRBD1. In germline, CDR1 is LNHNV, CDR2 YYDKDF (reference sequence). V lost 7 bases, J lost 4 bases, and 8 bases stayed unmatched. The CDR3 is made up of 14 amino acids. For the CDR3, the DNA is TGTGCCACCACCCTCGGACAGGGGCTTTACGAGCAGTACTTC. Translating gives CATTLGQGLYEQYF.

This clone has a handful of counts. The V and J genes are TRBV30 and TRBJ2-2; maybe TRBD2 (5 bases). The CDR3 is made up of 13 amino acids. The germline V gene encodes CDR1 GTSNPN and CDR2 SVGIG (reference sequence). The germline V and J ends were trimmed by 3 bases and 6 bases, with 11 bases remaining between them. As DNA, the CDR3 is TGTGCCTGGAGGGAGGTCGGGCCCGGGGAGCTGTTTTTT. Translated, it gives CAWREVGPGELFF.

This sequence joins TRBV19 and TRBJ2-7; TRBD1 is a possible D gene (6 bases). Germline CDR1 LNHDA, CDR2 SQIVND (reference sequence). This CDR3 region has 16 residues. V was clipped by 1 base and J by 2 bases, with 15 bases between them. The CDR3 nucleotides are TGTGCCAGTAGTATAGGAGAAACGGGACAAGCCTACGAGCAGTACTTC. Translated, it gives CASSIGETGQAYEQYF.

The chain has TRBV11-3 and TRBJ2-3; tentative D call: TRBD1 (6 bases). Trimming took 5 bases from V and 3 from J, leaving 12 bases between them. Germline V CDR1 and CDR2: SGHNT, YENEEA. The length of the CDR3 is 14 residues. Here the CDR3 reads CASSKQGWTDTQYF. CDR3 nucleotide sequence: TGTGCCAGCAGCAAACAGGGTTGGACAGATACGCAGTATTTT.

The chain joins TRBV6-6 to TRBJ1-3, with D perhaps matching TRBD1 (5 bases). The CDR3 runs to 14 residues. The germline V gene encodes CDR1 MNHNY and CDR2 SVGAGI (reference sequence). Trimming shortened V by 5 bases and J by 4 bases, and 12 bases separated the two germline ends. The chain's CDR3 is CASSRGGIGNTIYF. CDR3 DNA sequence: TGTGCCAGCAGTCGGGGGGGGATCGGAAACACCATATATTTT.

This sequence joins TRBV2 and TRBJ2-7, with 10 positions matching TRBD1. This CDR3 is built from 13 residues. The germline gives CDR1 SNHLY, CDR2 FYNNEI. Trimming took 4 bases from V and 6 from J; bases not matched to a gene: 3. This chain's CDR3 is CASSGQGAAEQYF. CDR3 sequence (DNA): TGTGCCAGCAGTGGACAGGGGGCTGCCGAGCAGTACTTC.

CDR3 region: CAWSLGSHNQPQHF. CDR3 DNA: TGTGCCTGGAGTCTCGGGTCCCACAATCAGCCCCAGCATTTT. V usage is TRBV30 and J usage is TRBJ1-5; the D is unclear. This CDR3 contains 14 residues. Trimming removed 2 bases at V and 3 bases at J, with 11 bases between. Germline values: CDR1 GTSNPN, CDR2 SVGIG (reference sequence). Using reference TRBV30 and TRBJ1-5 for the parts outside the CDR3, the full variable domain is SQTIHQWPATLVQPVGSPLSLECTVEGTSNPNLYWYRQAAGRGLQLLFYSVGIGQISSEVPQNLSASRPQDRQFILSSKKLLLSDSGFYLCAWSLGSHNQPQHFGDGTRLSIL.

Only a few counts were recorded for this clone. This sequence joins TRBV7-9 and TRBJ2-4, with 11 bases matching TRBD2. Germline V CDR1 and CDR2: SEHNR, FQNEAQ (reference sequence). The V segment lost 5 bases and the J segment 12 bases; nucleotides outside the gene matches: 12. The CDR3 runs 15 residues. CDR3 nucleotides: TGTGCCAGCAGCCAGGGACTAGCGGTGCCAGGGGGTCAGTACTTC. Translation: CASSQGLAVPGGQYF.

The V and J genes are TRBV9 and TRBJ1-1, with 7 bases matching TRBD1. V dropped 4 bases and J dropped 5; count of bases not matched to a gene: 11. The CDR3 consists of 15 residues. CDR1 SGDLS and CDR2 YYNGEE come from the germline V gene. The CDR3 bases are TGTGCCAGCAGCCCCCTGACAGGGCGAGGGACTGAAGCTTTCTTT. Translation: CASSPLTGRGTEAFF.

The genes are TRBV28 and TRBJ1-3; D is unclear. The V end was cut by 3 bases, the J end by 7 bases, with 16 bases between. This CDR3 has 15 amino acids. Per the germline V gene, CDR1 is MDHEN and CDR2 is SYDVKM. CDR3 in amino acids: CASSLPRGLGNTIYF. The CDR3 DNA sequence: TGTGCCAGCAGTTTGCCTCGGGGTTTGGGGAACACCATATATTTT.

The gene calls are TRBV21-1 and TRBJ1-4; TRBD1 was called by the table and not checked on the DNA. TRBV21-1 represents a pseudogene. CDR3 length: 19 amino acids. CDR3 DNA sequence: TGTGCCAGCAGCACCCAAAGGGGGCTGACACATGCAACTAATGAAAAACTGTTTTTT. The encoded protein is CASSTQRGLTHATNEKLFF.

This chain joins TRBV23-1 and TRBJ1-2; maybe TRBD1 (6 bases). TRBV23-1 is annotated as an ORF whose role is uncertain. The CDR3 has 16 residues. Trimming cost V 1 base and J 6 bases, with 18 bases left between them. This chain's CDR3 is CASSQWAGASLHGYTF. The CDR3 DNA reads TGCGCCAGCAGTCAATGGGCGGGGGCTAGTCTCCATGGCTACACCTTC.

This chain uses TRBV11-3 with TRBJ2-7; weak D call: TRBD2 (5 bases). Germline CDR1 is SGHNT and CDR2 is YENEEA. CDR3 length equals 15 residues. V was shortened by 5 bases and J by 1 base, with 15 bases between the two germline ends. CDR3 residues: CASSQYARGSYEQYF. For the CDR3, the DNA is TGTGCCAGCAGCCAGTACGCGCGAGGGTCCTACGAGCAGTACTTC.

This clone was observed a handful of times. This sequence joins TRBV19 and TRBJ2-3; TRBD2 matches at 10 bases. The CDR3 contains 18 residues. V dropped 3 bases and J dropped 5; count of bases not matched to a gene: 14. CDR1 and CDR2 (germline): LNHDA, SQIVND (reference sequence). DNA of the CDR3: TGTGCCAGTAGTATTCTATTGGCCGGGACTAGCGATAAAGATACGCAGTATTTT. Its translation is CASSILLAGTSDKDTQYF.

About this clone: An end of the junction differs from the germline gene, which may be a read error. The genes are TRBV7-9 and TRBJ1-1, with D uncertain. This CDR3 contains 12 residues. Per the germline V gene, CDR1 is SEHNR and CDR2 is FQNEAQ (reference sequence). CDR3 DNA sequence: TGTTCCAGCAGCCTCAGAGGGACTGAAGCTTTCTTT. It is translated as CSSSLRGTEAFF.

V usage is TRBV5-5 and J usage is TRBJ2-3; 9 bases agree with TRBD2. The germline CDR1 and CDR2 sequences are SGHKS and YYEKEE (reference sequence). V lost 4 bases to trimming and J lost 5 bases; unmatched junction nucleotides: 8. CDR3 length equals 15 residues. The CDR3 DNA follows: TGTGCCAGCAGCGTGGGGTCAGCGGGGGGAGATACGCAGTATTTT. Its translation: CASSVGSAGGDTQYF.

This clone came up a few times. The J gene is TRBJ2-7, the V gene TRBV7-6; TRBD2 matches at 15 bases. Germline lookup yields CDR1 SGHVS and CDR2 FNYEAQ. The J segment lost 4 bases and the V segment lost 5 bases, leaving 3 bases of the junction unmatched. The CDR3 totals 15 residues. CDR3 region: CASSRTSGGAYEQYF. The DNA for the CDR3 is TGTGCCAGCAGCCGGACTAGCGGGGGGGCTTACGAGCAGTACTTC.

The chain uses TRBV5-1 and TRBJ2-1; tentative D call: TRBD2 (5 bases). V lost 4 bases to trimming and J lost 8 bases, with 13 bases between them. This CDR3 spans 13 amino acids. Germline CDR1 reads SGHRS; CDR2 reads YFSETQ. The CDR3 loop reads CASSLDTSDEQFF. The CDR3 DNA reads as TGCGCCAGCAGCCTGGATACTAGTGATGAGCAGTTCTTC. Together with reference TRBV5-1 and TRBJ2-1, the CDR3 gives the full variable domain: KAGVTQTPRYLIKTRGQQVTLSCSPISGHRSVSWYQQTPGQGLQFLFEYFSETQRNKGNFPGRFSGRQFSNSRSEMNVSTLELGDSALYLCASSLDTSDEQFFGPGTRLTVL.

This clone has just a few counts. This rearrangement joins TRBV2 to TRBJ1-2; 8 positions agree with TRBD1. This CDR3 is built from 14 residues. V was pared by 6 bases and J by 3 bases, with 6 bases of the junction left unmatched. The germline gives CDR1 SNHLY, CDR2 FYNNEI. CDR3 nucleotides: TGTGCCAGCAGCCCCGGGACAGGACACTATGGCTACACCTTC. Amino acids: CASSPGTGHYGYTF.

The chain has TRBV5-1 and TRBJ2-5; D is ambiguous. CDR1 SGHRS and CDR2 YFSETQ come from the germline V gene. V lost 1 base and J lost 5, with 12 bases in between. The CDR3 sequence is 14 residues long. CDR3 in amino acids: CASSLSEAGETQYF. DNA of the CDR3: TGCGCCAGCAGCTTGTCCGAAGCCGGGGAGACCCAGTACTTC.